One sample yielded the 19 T cell receptor beta chains listed below, sequenced in a study of T cell responses to AZD1222 COVID-19 vaccine. Generated by immunoSEQ multiplex PCR, the TCRdb table keeps only in-frame clones and is missing some. The table lists approximately 110,000 clones, roughly 90% of them singletons. The source was peripheral blood, collected on day 0 of AZD1222 vaccination. These receptors were taken from an adult in good health.

The chain uses TRBV3-1 (or the pseudogene TRBV3-2) and TRBJ2-1; unclear D gene. Germline V gene lookup returns CDR1 LGHDT and CDR2 YNNKEL (reference sequence). The CDR3 consists of 14 residues. V lost 4 bases to trimming and J lost 8 bases, with 15 bases between them. CDR3: CASSPRAGLHEQFF. CDR3 bases: TGTGCCAGCAGCCCACGGGCTGGTCTCCATGAGCAGTTCTTC.

The genes are TRBV19 and TRBJ1-2; D is perhaps TRBD1 (6 bases). The CDR3 runs 12 residues. Looked up from germline, CDR1 is LNHDA and CDR2 is SQIVND (reference sequence). Trimming left V 8 bases short and J 4 bases short, with 11 bases between. Written as DNA, the CDR3 is TGTGCCAGTTCGGGGGCTTTCTATGGCTACACCTTC. Translated, it gives CASSGAFYGYTF.

The CDR3 DNA follows: TGTGCCAGCAGTTACTCTGCGGGAGAGTACAATGAGCAGTTCTTC. Translated, it gives CASSYSAGEYNEQFF. The chain joins TRBV6-6 to TRBJ2-1; 7 bases align to TRBD2. The CDR3 totals 15 residues. Trimming removed 0 bases from V and 4 bases from J; junction bases left unmatched: 3. Germline-derived CDR1 and CDR2 are MNHNY and SVGAGI (reference sequence).

The chain links TRBV19 to TRBJ1-2, with D maybe TRBD1 (6 bases). This CDR3 has 14 amino acids. V was cut by 3 bases and J by 7 bases, with 15 bases left in between. Looked up from germline, CDR1 is LNHDA and CDR2 is SQIVND (reference sequence). CDR3 nucleotides: TGTGCCAGTAGTATTCGTGCGGGGGCCGGTGGCTACACCTTC. It is translated as CASSIRAGAGGYTF.

The chain is built from TRBV19 and TRBJ1-1; possible D gene TRBD1, 6 bases. The ends were cut back, 6 bases at V and 7 bases at J, with 9 bases in the middle. The CDR3 is 11 residues long. Germline assignment: CDR1 LNHDA and CDR2 SQIVND (reference sequence). The CDR3 region is CASSTGFEAFF. In DNA, the CDR3 is TGTGCCAGTAGCACAGGGTTTGAAGCTTTCTTT.

The V gene is TRBV30, the J gene TRBJ1-4, with TRBD1 as a possible D gene (5 bases). From germline, CDR1 is GTSNPN and CDR2 SVGIG (reference sequence). The CDR3 is 13 residues long. The V end lost 2 bases, the J end lost 6 bases, and 10 bases lay between the germline ends. The CDR3 nucleotides read TGTGCCTGGAGTTCGGGGGTCGATGAAAAACTGTTTTTT. This translates into CAWSSGVDEKLFF.

The V and J genes are TRBV7-3 and TRBJ2-5, with D perhaps TRBD2 (6 bases). CDR1 is SGHTA, CDR2 FQGTGA, per germline. The V and J ends lost 4 bases and 6 bases respectively, with 12 bases between them. The CDR3 has 13 amino acids. In nucleotides, the CDR3 is TGTGCCAGCAGCTATCGGGAGCCCCAGACCCAGTACTTC. Amino acids: CASSYREPQTQYF.

The rearrangement uses TRBV14 and TRBJ1-1; no clear D. Between the trimmed V and J ends, which lost 4 bases and 0 bases, there was a span of 6 bases. The CDR3 is 13 residues long. The germline V gene has CDR1 SGHDN and CDR2 FVKESK. Here the CDR3 DNA reads TGTGCCAGCAGCCGAGAGGTGAACACTGAAGCTTTCTTT. As protein: CASSREVNTEAFF.

The chain combines TRBV9 with TRBJ1-6; 7 positions match TRBD1. The V gene end was trimmed by 3 bases and the J gene end by 8 bases; junction bases not matched to a gene: 5. The CDR3 sequence is 14 residues long. Germline V gene data show CDR1 as SGDLS and CDR2 as YYNGEE. The CDR3 sequence: CASSGQGYDSPLHF. The CDR3 DNA reads as TGTGCCAGCAGCGGACAGGGATACGATTCACCCCTCCACTTT.

The chain has TRBV18 and TRBJ1-1; 9 bases are a match to TRBD1. Germline CDR1 KGHSH, CDR2 LQKENI. The ends lost 3 bases at V and 6 bases at J; junction bases unmatched: 8. The CDR3 contains 15 residues. CDR3 loop: CASSPGQGREAEAFF. The CDR3 coding sequence is TGTGCCAGCTCACCCGGACAGGGGAGGGAGGCTGAAGCTTTCTTT.

CDR3 coding DNA: TGTGCCAGCAGTTACTCGGTACTAGCGGGGGCCGGGGAGACCCAGTACTTC. Its translation: CASSYSVLAGAGETQYF. This chain connects TRBV6-2 or TRBV6-3 to TRBJ2-5; the match to TRBD2 covers 11 bases. The germline V gene has CDR1 MNHEY and CDR2 SVGEGT. V trimming: 0 bases; J trimming: 5 bases; junction bases outside the gene matches: 8. This CDR3 comprises 17 residues.

The CDR3 sequence: CAWTTFFGGNTIYF. The CDR3 nucleotides are TGTGCCTGGACCACTTTCTTCGGTGGAAACACCATATATTTT. The chain carries TRBV30 and TRBJ1-3, with D unclear. Trimming cost V 4 bases and J 3 bases, with 13 bases left between them. This CDR3 has 14 amino acids. The germline V gene has CDR1 GTSNPN and CDR2 SVGIG (reference sequence).

The chain is built from TRBV7-9 and TRBJ2-3; D is possibly TRBD1 (6 bases). Germline V gene data show CDR1 as SEHNR and CDR2 as FQNEAQ (reference sequence). V was pared by 5 bases and J by 1 base, with 7 bases between. The CDR3 length is 13 residues. The CDR3 nucleotides read TGTGCCAGCAGCGGACAGCGCACAGATACGCAGTATTTT. Translation: CASSGQRTDTQYF. The entire variable domain, with the rest obtained from reference TRBV7-9 and TRBJ2-3, is as follows: DTGVSQNPRHKITKRGQNVTFRCDPISEHNRLYWYRQTLGQGPEFLTYFQNEAQLEKSRLLSDRFSAERPKGSFSTLEIQRTEQGDSAMYLCASSGQRTDTQYFGPGTRLTVL.

The chain employs TRBV28 and TRBJ1-2, with D unresolved. The CDR3 has 13 amino acids. Germline lookup yields CDR1 MDHEN and CDR2 SYDVKM. V was clipped by 7 bases and J by 4 bases, with 13 bases between them. The CDR3 loop reads CASTLRFSYGYTF. The CDR3 DNA follows: TGTGCCAGCACCCTCAGATTTTCCTATGGCTACACCTTC.

The chain is built from TRBV6-5 and TRBJ1-1, with D possibly being TRBD1 (6 bases). From germline, CDR1 is MNHEY and CDR2 SVGAGI. V lost 4 bases and J 5 bases, leaving 20 bases between the germline ends. This CDR3 spans 16 amino acids. The CDR3 DNA reads TGTGCCAGCAGTTCCCCCTCCCAGGGGATAAAGACTGAAGCTTTCTTT. Translating gives CASSSPSQGIKTEAFF.

The chain joins TRBV12-3 or TRBV12-4 to TRBJ1-4; D gene ambiguous. Trimming cost V 8 bases and J 6 bases, with 13 bases left between them. The CDR3 has 13 residues. The CDR3 protein is CASGRAADEKLFF. Written as DNA, the CDR3 is TGTGCCAGCGGGAGAGCCGCAGATGAAAAACTGTTTTTT.

The V call is TRBV10-3, the J call TRBJ1-6; TRBD1 matches 8 bases. The trim removed 3 bases at V and 6 bases at J, leaving 4 bases unmatched. The germline V gene encodes CDR1 ENHRY and CDR2 SYGVKD. CDR3 size: 15 residues. Here the CDR3 reads CAISEQTGVNSPLHF. The CDR3 DNA reads TGTGCCATCAGTGAACAGACAGGGGTTAATTCACCCCTCCACTTT.

The chain carries TRBV7-2 and TRBJ1-3, with D uncertain. V shed 0 bases and J shed 3 bases, with 12 bases lying between them. The CDR3 totals 16 residues. Germline loops: CDR1 SGHTA, CDR2 FQGNSA. CDR3 protein: CASSLAQVLGGNTIYF. As DNA, the CDR3 is TGTGCCAGCAGCTTAGCGCAGGTCCTGGGTGGAAACACCATATATTTT.

The rearrangement links TRBV12-3 or TRBV12-4 to TRBJ2-7; D might be TRBD2 (6 bases). The CDR3 loop spans 11 amino acids. V gave up 7 bases and J gave up 7 bases, with 11 bases separating them. CDR3: CASTIGGEQYF. In nucleotides, the CDR3 is TGTGCCAGCACCATCGGGGGAGAGCAGTACTTC.